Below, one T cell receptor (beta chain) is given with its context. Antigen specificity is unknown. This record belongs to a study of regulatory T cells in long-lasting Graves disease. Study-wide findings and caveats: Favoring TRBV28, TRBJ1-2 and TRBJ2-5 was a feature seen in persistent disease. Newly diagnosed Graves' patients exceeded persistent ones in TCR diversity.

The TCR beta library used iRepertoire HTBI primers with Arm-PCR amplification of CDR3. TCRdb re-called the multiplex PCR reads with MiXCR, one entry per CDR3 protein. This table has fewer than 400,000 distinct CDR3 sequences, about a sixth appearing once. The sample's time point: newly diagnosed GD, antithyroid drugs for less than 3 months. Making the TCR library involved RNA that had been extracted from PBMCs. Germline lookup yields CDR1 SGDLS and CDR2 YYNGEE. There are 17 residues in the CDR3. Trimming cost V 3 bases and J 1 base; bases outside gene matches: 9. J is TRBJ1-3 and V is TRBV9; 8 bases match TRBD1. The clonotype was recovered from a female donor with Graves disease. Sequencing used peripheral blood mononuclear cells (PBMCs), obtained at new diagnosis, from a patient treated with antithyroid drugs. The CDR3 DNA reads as TGTGCCAGCAGCGCTGGACAGGGCCCGCGGTCTGGAAACACCATATATTTT. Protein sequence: CASSAGQGPRSGNTIYF.